The text below deals with one T cell receptor beta chain. Antigen: not known. This entry belongs to a study of T cell repertoires in cytomegalovirus infection. Across the whole study: Public TCR beta signatures indicated both CMV infection and matching HLA type.

MiXCR, applied by TCRdb to the reads, yields one record per CDR3 protein. The sample has about 700,000 distinct CDR3 sequences; around 31% are singletons. Study-level findings and limits: There were carriers of CMV plus the relevant HLA, and cumulative public TCR beta family frequency identified them.

Germline CDR1 is DFQATT and CDR2 is SNEGSKA (reference sequence). The CDR3 sequence is 14 residues long. With 2 bases removed from V and 2 bases from J, the gap between germline ends came to 13 bases. The chain joins TRBV20-1 to TRBJ2-7, with D possibly being TRBD1 (6 bases). The sample here was cultured PBMCs, taken from culture after CMV antigen stimulation. The receptor was derived from a human donor in good health (CMV status not recorded). Some clones in this sample may be carry-over from other donors' samples. The CDR3 loop is CSARTPGVAYEQYF. The CDR3 coding sequence is TGCAGTGCTAGAACCCCAGGGGTGGCCTACGAGCAGTACTTC.